This is a list of T cell receptor beta chains from one sample in a study of blood T cell repertoires in COVID-19. This table comes from immunoSEQ multiplex PCR, and its TCRdb copy is limited to in-frame clones, with some not included. Here the sample spans over 85,000 clones, approximately 87% being singletons. Sequences were obtained from peripheral blood. These receptors were collected from a human donor in a cohort sampled during active COVID-19. CDR3s include the opening cysteine and the closing phenylalanine or tryptophan. D genes are given only for firm matches. Where a row states a size, it is once, few, many or the class of an expanded clone; other rows omit it.

V gene	J gene	D gene	clone size	CDR3 DNA	CDR3 protein
TRBV6-5	TRBJ1-3	.	.	TGTGCCAGCAGCCTTCACAACGGGAAAGGAAACACCATATATTTT	CASSLHNGKGNTIYF
TRBV10-2	TRBJ2-4	TRBD2	once	TGCGCCACCCATCTGGGGGGGGGAAAAAACATTCAGTACTTC	CATHLGGGKNIQYF
TRBV7-6	TRBJ2-5	TRBD2	.	TGTGCCAGCAGCTCCTTAGCGGGAGGGCCGTGGGAGACCCAGTACTTC	CASSSLAGGPWETQYF
TRBV6-5	TRBJ2-7	TRBD1	.	TGTGCCAGCAGTTATTCCGGGACAGGGACCTACGAGCAGTACTTC	CASSYSGTGTYEQYF
TRBV7-7	TRBJ2-5	.	.	TGTGCTAGCAGCCTTTCAGGGGTCCAAGAGACCCAGTACTTC	CASSLSGVQETQYF
TRBV7-2	TRBJ2-1	TRBD1	.	TGTGCCAGCAGCTTAGCGCAGGGGGCGTTCAATGAGCAGTTCTTC	CASSLAQGAFNEQFF
TRBV19	TRBJ2-7	TRBD1	.	TGTGCCAGTAGCCCTAACGACAGGGGCTACGAGCAGTACTTC	CASSPNDRGYEQYF
TRBV10-2	TRBJ2-2	.	.	TGCGCCAGCAGTGAGACAGGGCCCACCGGGGAGCTGTTTTTT	CASSETGPTGELFF
TRBV5-4	TRBJ2-3	TRBD2	.	TGTGCCACATATCAGCGGGGGGAAAGAGATACGCAGTATTTT	CATYQRGERDTQYF
TRBV30	TRBJ1-1	.	.	TGTGCCTGGAGTGTACTATCGAGCGGTGGAGCTTTCTTT	CAWSVLSSGGAFF
TRBV9	TRBJ2-1	TRBD1	.	TGTGCCAGCAGCCCATCTGGACAGGGTGCCTACAATGAGCAGTTCTTC	CASSPSGQGAYNEQFF
TRBV11-2	TRBJ2-1	.	.	TGTGCCAGCAGCTTAGCTGAGAATGAGCAGTTCTTC	CASSLAENEQFF
TRBV4-2	TRBJ1-2	TRBD1	.	TGTGCCAGCAGCCAAGAGGGGACAGGGGGCTATGGCTACACCTTC	CASSQEGTGGYGYTF
TRBV29-1	TRBJ1-1	.	.	TGCAGCGTCGCCGCTCCCGGTCGGAGGAACACTGAAGCTTTCTTT	CSVAAPGRRNTEAFF
TRBV19	TRBJ1-6	TRBD1	once	TGTGCCAGTAGTATGTCCCGGGACAGGCCCTCCTATAATTCACCCCTCCACTTT	CASSMSRDRPSYNSPLHF
TRBV4-2	TRBJ1-1	.	.	TGTGCCAGCAGACAAACCCTGCCGGGCGGGGGGACGAACACTGAAGCTTTCTTT	CASRQTLPGGGTNTEAFF
TRBV9	TRBJ1-1	.	.	TGTGCCAGCAGCGTAGGACAGGCGAACACTGAAGCTTTCTTT	CASSVGQANTEAFF
TRBV13	TRBJ2-3	TRBD2	.	TGTGCCAGCAGCTTGTATTTAGCGGGAGCCACCCCGACAGATACGCAGTATTTT	CASSLYLAGATPTDTQYF
TRBV7-2	TRBJ2-2	TRBD1	once	TGTGCCAGCAGCTTAGTGGGGACAGGGGATTCTGGGGAGCTGTTTTTT	CASSLVGTGDSGELFF
TRBV18	TRBJ2-7	TRBD1	.	TGTGCCAGCTCCCGGGACAGCTCCTACGAGCAGTACTTC	CASSRDSSYEQYF
TRBV15	TRBJ1-5	.	.	TGTGCCACCAGCAGAGATCGAGGGGGTAGGGGCAATCAGCCCCAGCATTTT	CATSRDRGGRGNQPQHF
TRBV25-1	TRBJ1-2	TRBD1	.	TGTGCCAGCAGTGAGTATGGGACAGCTAACTATGGCTACACCTTC	CASSEYGTANYGYTF
TRBV6-6	TRBJ2-7	.	.	TGTGCCAGCACCGAAGACAGCTCCTACGAGCAGTACTTC	CASTEDSSYEQYF
TRBV18	TRBJ1-3	.	few	TGTGCCAGCTCACCAATCCTCCAGGATGGAAACACCATATATTTT	CASSPILQDGNTIYF
TRBV2	TRBJ1-2	TRBD1	.	TGTGCCAGCAGTAGTCCGGGACAGGGTAACTATGGCTACACCTTC	CASSSPGQGNYGYTF
TRBV7-2	TRBJ1-3	.	.	TGTGCCAGCAGCCACACGGCGGCCTCTGGAAACACCATATATTTT	CASSHTAASGNTIYF
TRBV3-1/TRBV3-2	TRBJ1-2	TRBD1	.	TGTGCCAGCAGCAACTCGGGACAGGGGAACTATGGCTACACCTTC	CASSNSGQGNYGYTF
TRBV9	TRBJ2-5	.	once	TGTGCCAGCAGCGTAGAATTAGCCGGAGGTCGAGAGACCCAGTACTTC	CASSVELAGGRETQYF
TRBV28	TRBJ1-1	.	.	TGTGCCAGCAGTCTCTTTGCTGGGCTGGTGGCTTTCTTT	CASSLFAGLVAFF
TRBV6-1	TRBJ2-6	.	.	TGTGCCAGCAGTGAGCGGGGCCTGATCTCTGGGGCCAACGTCCTGACTTTC	CASSERGLISGANVLTF
TRBV18	TRBJ2-3	.	.	TGTGCCAGCTCACGGAACGGAGCAGGGGCAGATACGCAGTATTTT	CASSRNGAGADTQYF
TRBV7-3	TRBJ2-2	.	.	TGTGCCAGCAGCTCGGGTGCTCGTGGAGAGCTGTTTTTT	CASSSGARGELFF
TRBV18	TRBJ2-6	TRBD1	.	TGTGCCAGCTCACCCACGACAGGGCCGGGGGCCAACGTCCTGACTTTC	CASSPTTGPGANVLTF
TRBV7-9	TRBJ2-1	TRBD2	.	TGTGCCAGCAGCTCGACTAGCGGGGGAGTTTACAATGAGCAGTTCTTC	CASSSTSGGVYNEQFF
TRBV25-1	TRBJ2-1	.	.	TGTGCCGTAGAGGGTTACAATGAGCAGTTCTTC	CAVEGYNEQFF
TRBV18	TRBJ1-5	TRBD1	many	TGTGCCAGCTCTCCTTCAGGGGGTAGCAATCAGCCCCAGCATTTT	CASSPSGGSNQPQHF
TRBV12-2	TRBJ2-1	.	.	TGTGCAAGTCGCTCCACCACGGGACAGGGTTTAGATGAGCAGTTCTTC	CASRSTTGQGLDEQFF
TRBV28	TRBJ1-1	.	.	TGTGCCAGCAGTTTACGCGGGGGACACCACATGAACACTGAAGCTTTCTTT	CASSLRGGHHMNTEAFF
TRBV18	TRBJ2-1	TRBD2	.	TGTGCCAGCTCCCCTAGCGGGAGGGCCTACAATGAGCAGTTCTTC	CASSPSGRAYNEQFF
TRBV12-3/TRBV12-4	TRBJ2-7	.	.	TGTGCCAGCAGTTTGGTAGGAGTTAGTGAGCAGTACTTC	CASSLVGVSEQYF
TRBV5-8	TRBJ1-4	.	.	TGTGCCAGCAGCTTGGGTGCGTCGGGACTAAGAAATGAAAAACTGTTTTTT	CASSLGASGLRNEKLFF